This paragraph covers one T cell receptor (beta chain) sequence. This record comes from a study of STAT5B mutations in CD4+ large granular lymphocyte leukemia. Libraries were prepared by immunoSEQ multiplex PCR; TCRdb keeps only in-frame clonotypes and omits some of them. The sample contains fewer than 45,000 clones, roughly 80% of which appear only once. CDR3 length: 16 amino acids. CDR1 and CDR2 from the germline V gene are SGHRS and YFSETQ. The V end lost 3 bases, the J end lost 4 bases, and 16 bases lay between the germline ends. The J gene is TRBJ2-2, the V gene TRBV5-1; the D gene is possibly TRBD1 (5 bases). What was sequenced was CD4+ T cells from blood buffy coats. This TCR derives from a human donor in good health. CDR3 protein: CASSSGASPGTGELFF. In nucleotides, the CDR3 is TGCGCCAGCAGCTCTGGGGCTAGTCCCGGCACCGGGGAGCTGTTTTTT.